A selection of T cell receptor beta chains follows, all from one sample in a study of blood T cell repertoires in COVID-19. Sequenced by immunoSEQ multiplex PCR; TCRdb stores in-frame clones only, minus some. The sample records tens of thousands of clones, over 70% being singletons. The sample taken for sequencing was peripheral blood. The receptors were gathered from a man at least 80 years old with active or convalescent COVID-19. Each CDR3 is given with its conserved first and last residue. Fields, in order: V gene, clone size, J gene, D gene, CDR3 DNA, CDR3 protein. The D gene is left open where the match is weak. Clone size is shown for a subset of rows, as once, few, many or a class of expanded clone.

>TRBV10-2|few|TRBJ1-5|TRBD1
TGCGCCAGCAGTGAGGCCACTACAGGGGGCAATCAGCCCCAGCATTTT
CASSEATTGGNQPQHF
>TRBV24-1|-|TRBJ2-2|TRBD2
TGTGCCACCAGTCAACAGCGGGGGGACACCGGGGAGCTGTTTTTT
CATSQQRGDTGELFF
>TRBV7-9|-|TRBJ2-3|TRBD2
TGTGCCAGCAGAGGGGCAGCGGGGGGCCGCACAGATACGCAGTATTTT
CASRGAAGGRTDTQYF
>TRBV7-9|-|TRBJ2-3|TRBD2
TGTGCCAGCAGCGCCGGACTAGCGGGGGGGCTCGATACGCAGTATTTT
CASSAGLAGGLDTQYF
>TRBV4-2|-|TRBJ1-3|-
TGTGCCAGCAGCCGTGAGAGGGAGGCGGGAAACACCATATATTTT
CASSREREAGNTIYF
>TRBV19|once|TRBJ2-2|-
TGTGCCAGTAGTCCCACCCGGACAGCAACCGGGGAGCTGTTTTTT
CASSPTRTATGELFF
>TRBV15|-|TRBJ1-5|-
TGTGCCACCAGCAGAGATCTGAGGAGCAATCAGCCCCAGCATTTT
CATSRDLRSNQPQHF
>TRBV2|-|TRBJ2-3|-
TGTGCCAGCAGTTATACCTCAGGGAAAGATACGCAGTATTTT
CASSYTSGKDTQYF
>TRBV6-5|-|TRBJ1-2|-
TGTGCCAGCAGTTACTCGCCAGGGGACTATGGCTACACCTTC
CASSYSPGDYGYTF
>TRBV2|-|TRBJ2-1|TRBD2
TGTGCCAGCAGTCTGGGACTAGCGGGGCTCAGTGAGCAGTTCTTC
CASSLGLAGLSEQFF
>TRBV18|-|TRBJ1-4|-
TGTGCCAGCTCACCGGGGGGGGGCCCGGATGAAAAACTGTTTTTT
CASSPGGGPDEKLFF
>TRBV6-5|-|TRBJ1-2|TRBD1
TGTGCCAGCAGCCGACGACAGGGGGCAGTTGGCTACACCTTC
CASSRRQGAVGYTF
>TRBV3-1/TRBV3-2|once|TRBJ1-1|-
TGTGCCAGCAGCCAAGTACCAGGAACTGAAGCTTTCTTT
CASSQVPGTEAFF
>TRBV5-4|-|TRBJ2-5|TRBD2
TGTGCCAGCAGCTTGGGGGGGACTAGCGGGGAACAGACCCAGTACTTC
CASSLGGTSGEQTQYF
>TRBV7-8|few|TRBJ1-5|TRBD1
TGTGCCAGCAGCGTGACAGGGGTAAGCGGCAATCAGCCCCAGCATTTT
CASSVTGVSGNQPQHF
>TRBV10-3|-|TRBJ1-2|-
TGTGCCATCAGTGAACTGACTGAGAACTATGGCTACACCTTC
CAISELTENYGYTF